The entry that follows covers one T cell receptor (beta chain) sequence. Measured with immunoSEQ multiplex PCR; TCRdb has only the in-frame clones, and not every one. Altogether roughly 29,000 clones are present, around four fifths being singletons, with the ten largest covering roughly 3%. The CDR3 totals 14 residues. Germline CDR1 is KGHSH and CDR2 is LQKENI. V gave up 5 bases and J gave up 6 bases; unmatched junction bases: 8. The data were taken from a study of PD-L1 blockade in urothelial cancer. Time point indicated: peripheral blood 6 weeks after treatment start. This clonotype was sampled from a man between 65 and 79 years old with urothelial cancer. The sample consisted of PBMCs, taken around atezolizumab (anti-PD-L1) treatment. The chain links TRBV18 to TRBJ2-7; 9 bases map to TRBD1. The chain's CDR3 is CASSTTGTGSEQYF. CDR3 bases: TGTGCCAGCTCAACCACCGGGACAGGGAGCGAGCAGTACTTC.